The T cell receptor (beta chain) under discussion was sequenced for a study of T cells after yellow fever vaccination. As for the study in general: Where fractions had low cell numbers, libraries were prepared from them with the SMART-Seq v4 Ultra Low Input RNA kit.

In making TCR cDNA, 5'RACE template switching added a universal primer site and UMIs to it. TCRdb reprocessed the 5' RACE reads with MiXCR, giving one entry per CDR3 protein. The table has a few hundred thousand distinct CDR3 sequences, around 6.8% seen once. CDR1 and CDR2 (germline): SNHLY, FYNNEI. Between the trimmed V and J ends, which lost 9 bases and 1 base, there was a span of 6 bases. The CDR3 covers 11 residues. This clonotype has just a few counts. This chain connects TRBV2 to TRBJ2-5, with no clear D. Sample: PBMCs, taken more than 40 days after the first yellow fever vaccination. The receptor was isolated from a man aged 18-30 years who received the YFV17D yellow fever vaccine. The CDR3 is CARNTQETQYF. CDR3 coding DNA: TGTGCCAGAAACACCCAAGAGACCCAGTACTTC.